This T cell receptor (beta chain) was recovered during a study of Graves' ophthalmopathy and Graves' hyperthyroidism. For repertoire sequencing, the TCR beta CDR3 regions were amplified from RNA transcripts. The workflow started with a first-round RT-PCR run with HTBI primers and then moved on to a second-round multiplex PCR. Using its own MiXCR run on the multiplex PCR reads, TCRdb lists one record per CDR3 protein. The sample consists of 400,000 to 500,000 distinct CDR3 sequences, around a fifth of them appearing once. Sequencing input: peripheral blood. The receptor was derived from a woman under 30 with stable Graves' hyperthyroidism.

CDR3: CASSWGDEAFF. The CDR3, as DNA: TGTGCCAGCAGCTGGGGTGATGAAGCTTTCTTT. This chain links TRBV7-9 with TRBJ1-1; D not certain. The germline V and J ends were trimmed by 4 bases and 7 bases, with 7 bases remaining between them. The CDR3 contains 11 residues. Germline lookup yields CDR1 SEHNR and CDR2 FQNEAQ (reference sequence).